This passage covers 27 T cell receptor beta chains from one sample sequenced in a study of cytomegalovirus exposure and HLA in healthy donors. The PCR used 60 Vbeta and 13 Jbeta primers. The method was immunoSEQ multiplex PCR; TCRdb's version includes in-frame clones alone and lacks a portion of them. This table holds approximately 150,000 clones, over 60% found once. The sequenced material came from PBMCs. The receptors come from a man aged 35 to 55 in good health and CMV-seronegative.

This clone was picked up one time. The chain employs TRBV9 and TRBJ2-1, with D hard to call. V gave up 5 bases and J gave up 8 bases, with 17 bases separating them. Per the germline V gene, CDR1 is SGDLS and CDR2 is YYNGEE. The CDR3 is 14 amino acids. The CDR3 DNA reads TGTGCCAGCAGTCCTTCCCTCACTATAGATGAGCAGTTCTTC. Its protein product is CASSPSLTIDEQFF.

This clone was seen a few times. The genes are TRBV30 and TRBJ1-1; no reliable D call. CDR3 length equals 13 residues. Germline V gene data show CDR1 as GTSNPN and CDR2 as SVGIG (reference sequence). V was pared by 4 bases and J by 0 bases, with 9 bases between. CDR3 sequence (DNA): TGTGCCTGGAAACAAGCGTTGAACACTGAAGCTTTCTTT. Its protein is CAWKQALNTEAFF.

The V call is TRBV14, the J call TRBJ2-4; possibly TRBD1 for D (5 bases). Per the germline V gene, CDR1 is SGHDN and CDR2 is FVKESK. CDR3 length equals 12 residues. Trimming stripped 3 bases from V and 9 bases from J, with 9 bases between. CDR3 loop: CASSQAGSIQYF. The CDR3 DNA reads TGTGCCAGCAGCCAGGCAGGGTCCATTCAGTACTTC.

This clone came up once. In nucleotides, the CDR3 is TGTGCCAGCAGCGAAAAGGGGGCATCCTACAATGAGCAGTTCTTC. This encodes CASSEKGASYNEQFF. The rearrangement joins TRBV7-9 to TRBJ2-1; 7 nucleotides line up with TRBD1. This CDR3 region has 15 residues. The junction had 5 bases not matched to a gene; V was cut back by 5 bases and J by 1 base. CDR1 and CDR2 from the germline V gene are SEHNR and FQNEAQ (reference sequence). The full variable domain, with the rest looked up from reference TRBV7-9 and TRBJ2-1, is DTGVSQNPRHKITKRGQNVTFRCDPISEHNRLYWYRQTLGQGPEFLTYFQNEAQLEKSRLLSDRFSAERPKGSFSTLEIQRTEQGDSAMYLCASSEKGASYNEQFFGPGTRLTVL.

The table lists this clone with a count of one. The genes are TRBV11-2 and TRBJ2-7; 7 bases line up with TRBD2. This CDR3 spans 17 amino acids. V lost 3 bases to trimming and J lost 4 bases; unmatched junction nucleotides: 15. Germline CDR1 and CDR2: SGHAT and FQNNGV. The CDR3 reads CASSLVPAVGTIYEQYF. CDR3 in DNA: TGTGCCAGCAGCTTGGTACCCGCAGTCGGGACTATTTACGAGCAGTACTTC.

The chain carries TRBV19 and TRBJ2-1; the D gene is possibly TRBD2 (6 bases). Germline V CDR1 and CDR2: LNHDA, SQIVND (reference sequence). V was pared by 7 bases and J by 4 bases, with 8 bases between. CDR3 length: 12 residues. CDR3 coding DNA: TGTGCCAGTATCGGGGGATACAATGAGCAGTTCTTC. This sequence encodes CASIGGYNEQFF.

This chain joins TRBV7-8 and TRBJ2-7; D is uncertain. V was shortened by 1 base and J by 0 bases, with 13 bases between the two germline ends. The germline V gene has CDR1 SGHVS and CDR2 FQNEAQ. The CDR3 totals 16 residues. The CDR3 sequence: CASSLELNTNSYEQYF. CDR3 nucleotides: TGTGCCAGCAGCTTAGAGTTAAACACCAACTCCTACGAGCAGTACTTC.

This clone was seen a few times. This CDR3 is CSALPGTDSSYEQYF. The CDR3 DNA is TGCAGCGCTCTCCCCGGGACGGACAGCTCCTACGAGCAGTACTTC. The chain employs TRBV29-1 and TRBJ2-5, with D possibly TRBD1 on 6 matching bases. The J call is in doubt because the DNA end fits TRBJ2-7 better. Per germline, CDR1 SQVTM and CDR2 ANQGSEA. The CDR3 runs to 15 residues.

Notes on this clone: Compared with germline, one end of the junction differs, possibly owing to a read error. This sequence joins TRBV4-1 and TRBJ2-5; TRBD2 agrees at 15 bases. Germline loops: CDR1 MGHRA, CDR2 YSYEKL. The CDR3 has 18 residues. CDR3: CASSQPGWTSGREEAQYF. The CDR3 bases are TGCGCCAGCAGCCAACCCGGGTGGACTAGCGGGAGGGAAGAGGCCCAGTACTTC.

This clone occurred a few times. The chain recombines TRBV19 with TRBJ1-2, with D possibly TRBD1 on 6 matching bases. The CDR3 contains 16 residues. CDR1 and CDR2 (germline): LNHDA, SQIVND (reference sequence). Trimming took 3 bases from V and 5 from J, leaving 19 bases between them. The CDR3 region is CASSIRTAWTSYGYTF. CDR3 bases: TGTGCCAGTAGTATCCGGACAGCCTGGACGTCTTATGGCTACACCTTC. Variable domain in full (rest from reference TRBV19 and TRBJ1-2): DGGITQSPKYLFRKEGQNVTLSCEQNLNHDAMYWYRQDPGQGLRLIYYSQIVNDFQKGDIAEGYSVSREKKESFPLTVTSAQKNPTAFYLCASSIRTAWTSYGYTFGSGTRLTVV.

The gene calls are TRBV27 and TRBJ2-7; TRBD1 matches 7 bases. The CDR3 is made up of 14 amino acids. V was clipped by 3 bases and J by 1 base; unmatched bases: 3. From germline, CDR1 is MNHEY and CDR2 SMNVEV (reference sequence). The CDR3 DNA sequence: TGTGCCAGCAGTTTGAGGGGGCTTTCCTACGAGCAGTACTTC. Translating gives CASSLRGLSYEQYF.

The chain uses TRBV14 and TRBJ2-2; 8 bases align to TRBD2. Germline assignment: CDR1 SGHDN and CDR2 FVKESK. The ends lost 4 bases at V and 7 bases at J; junction bases unmatched: 5. The CDR3 runs to 14 residues. CDR3 sequence (DNA): TGTGCCAGCAGCCCTCCGGGGGGGATCGGGGAGCTGTTTTTT. As protein: CASSPPGGIGELFF.

This clone was counted once. The rearrangement uses TRBV11-2 and TRBJ2-3; TRBD1 aligns across 11 bases. Germline loops: CDR1 SGHAT, CDR2 FQNNGV. Trimming cost V 2 bases and J 14 bases; bases outside gene matches: 12. The CDR3 runs 15 residues. CDR3 nucleotides: TGTGCCAGCAGCTTAAGGACAGGGGGCGTACAATTGCCGTATTTT. This translates into CASSLRTGGVQLPYF.

With respect to this clone: Other nucleotide sequences in the sample specify the same CDR3. The rearrangement uses TRBV5-1 and TRBJ2-3, with D hard to call. This CDR3 is built from 13 residues. V gave up 0 bases and J gave up 4 bases, with 6 bases separating them. The germline gives CDR1 SGHRS, CDR2 YFSETQ. CDR3 sequence reads: CASSLAGSDTQYF. The DNA for the CDR3 is TGCGCCAGCAGCTTGGCCGGGTCAGATACGCAGTATTTT.

This chain uses TRBV7-2 with TRBJ2-5, with D perhaps matching TRBD1 or TRBD2 (6 bases each). The DNA end is a closer match to TRBJ2-7, so the J assignment may be wrong. There are 14 residues in the CDR3. Germline V CDR1 and CDR2: SGHTA, FQGNSA. The CDR3 is CASSFGGGSYEQYF. DNA of the CDR3: TGTGCCAGCAGCTTCGGAGGGGGCTCCTACGAGCAGTACTTC.

The V gene is TRBV18, the J gene TRBJ2-7; 8 bases match TRBD1. Trimming took 3 bases from V and 2 from J; bases not matched to a gene: 3. This CDR3 spans 14 amino acids. Germline-derived CDR1 and CDR2 are KGHSH and LQKENI. This chain's CDR3 is CASSPPGQAYEQYF. The DNA of the CDR3 is TGTGCCAGCTCACCGCCGGGACAGGCCTACGAGCAGTACTTC.

This chain links TRBV10-2 with TRBJ2-7, with TRBD2 identical over 10 bases. This CDR3 spans 14 amino acids. The V segment lost 9 bases and the J segment 1 base; nucleotides outside the gene matches: 6. The germline V gene has CDR1 WSHSY and CDR2 SAAADI. The CDR3 DNA reads as TGCGCCAGTAAAGGACTAGCGGATTCCTACGAGCAGTACTTC. Its protein is CASKGLADSYEQYF.

The chain employs TRBV7-8 and TRBJ1-6, with TRBD1 matching 7 bases. The trim removed 1 base at V and 10 bases at J, leaving 4 bases unmatched. CDR1 and CDR2 (germline): SGHVS, FQNEAQ. This CDR3 spans 14 amino acids. CDR3 residues: CASSLEGAESPLHF. The CDR3 DNA is TGTGCCAGCAGCTTAGAGGGGGCGGAATCACCCCTCCACTTT.

The chain couples TRBV7-8 to TRBJ2-7, with D hard to call. The V gene lost 4 bases and the J gene lost 4 bases, with 11 bases spanning the gap. CDR1 is SGHVS and CDR2 is FQNEAQ in the germline V gene. The CDR3 has 13 amino acids. The CDR3 region is CASSYYMAYEQYF. The CDR3 DNA reads TGTGCCAGCAGCTACTACATGGCTTACGAGCAGTACTTC.

The chain couples TRBV10-2 to TRBJ1-5, with D possibly matching TRBD1 (5 bases). The CDR3 is 14 residues long. Germline CDR1 and CDR2: WSHSY and SAAADI. Trimming shortened V by 8 bases and J by 2 bases, and 13 bases separated the two germline ends. CDR3 DNA: TGCGCCAGCTCTTCAGGGTTGGGCAATCAGCCCCAGCATTTT. Its translation is CASSSGLGNQPQHF.

This clone came up a few times. V usage is TRBV25-1 and J usage is TRBJ1-1, with D maybe TRBD1 (6 bases). This CDR3 comprises 16 residues. Germline V lookup: CDR1 MGHDK, CDR2 SYGVNS. V dropped 2 bases and J dropped 0 bases, with 13 bases sitting between them. CDR3 loop: CASSELGRGMNTEAFF. In DNA, the CDR3 is TGTGCCAGCAGTGAACTCGGCAGGGGAATGAACACTGAAGCTTTCTTT.

The V gene is TRBV28, the J gene TRBJ1-1; 7 bases line up with TRBD1. Losses at the gene ends were 3 bases for V and 4 bases for J; bases not matched to a gene: 5. The CDR3 is 14 amino acids. Per germline, CDR1 MDHEN and CDR2 SYDVKM. The CDR3: CASSFLRGSTEAFF. The CDR3 DNA follows: TGTGCCAGCAGTTTTCTCAGGGGGTCCACTGAAGCTTTCTTT.

A few counts support this clone. CDR3 residues: CASSQEEVTGGFGYTF. CDR3 DNA sequence: TGCGCCAGCAGCCAAGAAGAGGTGACAGGGGGCTTTGGCTACACCTTC. The V and J genes are TRBV4-3 and TRBJ1-2; 10 bases line up with TRBD1. The junction had 8 bases not matched to a gene; V was cut back by 0 bases and J by 7 bases. Germline V gives CDR1 LGHNA, CDR2 YSLEER. The CDR3 runs 16 residues.

The V gene is TRBV11-2, the J gene TRBJ2-5; weak D call: TRBD2 (5 bases). The better agreement between TRBJ2-7 and the DNA end casts doubt on the J call. CDR3 size: 14 residues. Looked up from germline, CDR1 is SGHAT and CDR2 is FQNNGV. In DNA, the CDR3 is TGTGCCAGCAGCCCACTACTAGTTTCGCACGAGCAGTACTTC. It translates to CASSPLLVSHEQYF.

The chain carries TRBV19 and TRBJ2-2; TRBD2 matches 7 bases. The CDR3 contains 13 residues. Germline loops: CDR1 LNHDA, CDR2 SQIVND (reference sequence). V shed 9 bases, J shed 4 bases, and the junction held 5 bases outside the gene matches. CDR3 protein: CASRAGPTGELFF. CDR3 in DNA: TGTGCCAGCCGAGCGGGGCCCACCGGGGAGCTGTTTTTT.

The sample holds a few counts of this clone. The chain joins TRBV2 to TRBJ2-6, with a possible D match to TRBD1 (6 bases). Germline V gene lookup returns CDR1 SNHLY and CDR2 FYNNEI. The CDR3 contains 15 residues. Trimming removed 8 bases at V and 1 base at J, with 12 bases between. The CDR3, as DNA: TGTGCCAGCGTTACAGGGTTATCTGGGGCCAACGTCCTGACTTTC. Translation: CASVTGLSGANVLTF.

The rearrangement links TRBV11-3 to TRBJ2-2; D unclear. The CDR3 spans 15 residues. Trimming removed 3 bases from V and 0 bases from J, with 8 bases in between. Germline assignment: CDR1 SGHNT and CDR2 YENEEA. The CDR3 DNA sequence: TGTGCCAGCAGCTTGGTACTCTCGAACACCGGGGAGCTGTTTTTT. The encoded protein is CASSLVLSNTGELFF.